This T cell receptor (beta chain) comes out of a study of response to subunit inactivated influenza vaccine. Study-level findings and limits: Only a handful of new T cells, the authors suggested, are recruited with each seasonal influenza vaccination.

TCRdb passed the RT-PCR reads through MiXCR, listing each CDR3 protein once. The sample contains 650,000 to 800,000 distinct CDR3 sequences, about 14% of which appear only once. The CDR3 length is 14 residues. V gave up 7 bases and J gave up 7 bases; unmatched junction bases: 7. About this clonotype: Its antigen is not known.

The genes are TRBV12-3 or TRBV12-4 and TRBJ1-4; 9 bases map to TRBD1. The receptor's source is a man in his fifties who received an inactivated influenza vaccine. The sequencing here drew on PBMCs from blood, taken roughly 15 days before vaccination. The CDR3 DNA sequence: TGTGCCAGCACCGGACAGGGGCCGGGTGAAAAACTGTTTTTT. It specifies CASTGQGPGEKLFF.